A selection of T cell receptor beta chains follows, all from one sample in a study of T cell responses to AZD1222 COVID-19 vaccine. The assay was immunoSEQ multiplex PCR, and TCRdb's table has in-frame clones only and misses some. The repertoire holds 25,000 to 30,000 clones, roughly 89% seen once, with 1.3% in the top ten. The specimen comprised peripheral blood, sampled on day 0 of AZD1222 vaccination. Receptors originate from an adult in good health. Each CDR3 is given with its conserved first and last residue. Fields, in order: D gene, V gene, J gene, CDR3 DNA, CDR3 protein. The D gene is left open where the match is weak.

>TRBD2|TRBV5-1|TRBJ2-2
TGCGCCAGTAGCGGGACGGCGGGTCCGAACACCGGGGAGCTGTTTTTT
CASSGTAGPNTGELFF
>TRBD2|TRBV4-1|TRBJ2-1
TGCGCCAGCAGAGGACTAGCGGGAGTTTGGGATGAGCAGTTCTTC
CASRGLAGVWDEQFF
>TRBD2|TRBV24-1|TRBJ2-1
TGTGCCACCAGTGATTTGCGGCGGGAGGGCAACAATGAGCAGTTCTTC
CATSDLRREGNNEQFF
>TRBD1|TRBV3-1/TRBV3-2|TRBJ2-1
TGTGCCAGCAGCCTGACAGGGTCCAACAATGAGCAGTTCTTC
CASSLTGSNNEQFF
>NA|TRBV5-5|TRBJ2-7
TGTGCCAGCAGCTTGGAGGGCATCCCGGCCGAGCAGTACTTC
CASSLEGIPAEQYF
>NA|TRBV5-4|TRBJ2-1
TGTGCCAGCAGCTTCAGGACCGAGTACAATGAGCAGTTCTTC
CASSFRTEYNEQFF
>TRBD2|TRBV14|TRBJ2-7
TGTGCCAGCAGCCAAGTAGCGGGAGGCTACGAGCAGTACTTC
CASSQVAGGYEQYF
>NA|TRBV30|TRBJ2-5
TGTGCCTGGAGGGCCGGAGGGATCCAAGAGACCCAGTACTTC
CAWRAGGIQETQYF
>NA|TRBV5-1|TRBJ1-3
TGCGCCAGCAGCTTGGATGGGTCCTCTGGAAACACCATATATTTT
CASSLDGSSGNTIYF
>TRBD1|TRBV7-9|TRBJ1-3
TGTGCCAGCAGCCCCCCCGGGACAGGCTCTGGAAACACCATATATTTT
CASSPPGTGSGNTIYF
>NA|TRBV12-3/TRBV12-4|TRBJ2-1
TGTGCCAGCAGTTTGGGTGGCAATGAGCAGTTCTTC
CASSLGGNEQFF
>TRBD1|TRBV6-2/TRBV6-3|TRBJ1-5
TGTGCCAGCAGTCGCCAATGGACAGGAGTTGTTCAGCCCCAGCATTTT
CASSRQWTGVVQPQHF